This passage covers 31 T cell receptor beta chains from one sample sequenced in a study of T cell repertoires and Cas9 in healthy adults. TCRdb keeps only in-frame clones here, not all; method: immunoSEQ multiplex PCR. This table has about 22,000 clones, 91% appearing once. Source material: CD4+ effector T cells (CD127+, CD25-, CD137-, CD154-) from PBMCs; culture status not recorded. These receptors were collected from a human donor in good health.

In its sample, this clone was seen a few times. The CDR3 sequence is CASSLAGQAGGNTEAFF. The CDR3 DNA reads TGCGCCAGCAGCTTGGCCGGACAGGCGGGGGGGAACACTGAAGCTTTCTTT. This rearrangement joins TRBV5-1 to TRBJ1-1; TRBD1 agrees at 7 bases. Per the germline V gene, CDR1 is SGHRS and CDR2 is YFSETQ. The CDR3 spans 17 residues. V was pared by 0 bases and J by 1 base, with 9 bases of the junction left unmatched.

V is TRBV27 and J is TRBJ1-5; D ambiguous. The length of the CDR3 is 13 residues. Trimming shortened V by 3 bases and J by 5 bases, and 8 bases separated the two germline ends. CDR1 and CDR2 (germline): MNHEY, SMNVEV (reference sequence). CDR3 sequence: CASSLKGYQPQHF. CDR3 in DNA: TGTGCCAGCAGTTTGAAAGGGTATCAGCCCCAGCATTTT.

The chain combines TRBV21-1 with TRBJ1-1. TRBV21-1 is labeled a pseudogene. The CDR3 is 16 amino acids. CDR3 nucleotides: TGTGCCAGCAGCAATCTTGGGAAAGGGAAGAACACTGAAGCTTTCTTT. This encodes CASSNLGKGKNTEAFF.

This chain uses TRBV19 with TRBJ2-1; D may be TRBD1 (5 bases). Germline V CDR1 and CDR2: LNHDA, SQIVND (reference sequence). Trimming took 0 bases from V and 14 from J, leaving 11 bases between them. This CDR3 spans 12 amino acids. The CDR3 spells CASSIDPGPKFF. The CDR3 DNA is TGTGCCAGTAGTATAGACCCAGGGCCCAAGTTCTTC.

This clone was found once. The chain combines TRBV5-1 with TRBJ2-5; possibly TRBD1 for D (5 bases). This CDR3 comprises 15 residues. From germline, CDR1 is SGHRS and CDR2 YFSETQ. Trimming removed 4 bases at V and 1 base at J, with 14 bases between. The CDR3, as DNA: TGCGCCAGCAGCACCTTGGGCGACAGCCAAGAGACCCAGTACTTC. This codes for CASSTLGDSQETQYF.

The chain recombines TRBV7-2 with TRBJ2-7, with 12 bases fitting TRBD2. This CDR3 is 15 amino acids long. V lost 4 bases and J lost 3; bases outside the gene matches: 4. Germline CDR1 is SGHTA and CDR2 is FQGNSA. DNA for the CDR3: TGTGCCAGCAGCTCTCGACTAGCGGGAGTCTACGAGCAGTACTTC. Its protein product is CASSSRLAGVYEQYF.

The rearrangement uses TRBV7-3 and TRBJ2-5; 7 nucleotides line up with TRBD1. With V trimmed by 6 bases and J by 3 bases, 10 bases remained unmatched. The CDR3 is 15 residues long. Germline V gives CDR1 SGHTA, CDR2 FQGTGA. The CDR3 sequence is CASSTGTEEEETQYF. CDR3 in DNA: TGTGCCAGCAGTACCGGGACAGAGGAGGAAGAGACCCAGTACTTC.

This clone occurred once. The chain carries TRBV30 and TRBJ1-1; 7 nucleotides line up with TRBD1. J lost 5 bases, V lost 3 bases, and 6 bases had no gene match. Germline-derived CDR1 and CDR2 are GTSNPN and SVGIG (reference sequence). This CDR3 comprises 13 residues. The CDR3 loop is CAWRGGWGTEAFF. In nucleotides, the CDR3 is TGTGCCTGGAGAGGGGGCTGGGGGACTGAAGCTTTCTTT.

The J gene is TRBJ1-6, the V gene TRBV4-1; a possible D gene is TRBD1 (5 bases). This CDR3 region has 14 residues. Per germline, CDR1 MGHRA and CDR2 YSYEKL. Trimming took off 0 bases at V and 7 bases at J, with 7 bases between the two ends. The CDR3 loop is CASSQEQGNSPLHF. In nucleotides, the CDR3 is TGCGCCAGCAGCCAAGAGCAGGGAAATTCACCCCTCCACTTT.

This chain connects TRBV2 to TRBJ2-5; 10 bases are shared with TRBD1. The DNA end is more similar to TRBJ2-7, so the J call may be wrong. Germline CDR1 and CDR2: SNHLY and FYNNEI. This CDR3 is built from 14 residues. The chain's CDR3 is CASTPGQGSYEQYF. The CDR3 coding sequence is TGTGCCAGCACCCCGGGACAGGGGTCCTACGAGCAGTACTTC.

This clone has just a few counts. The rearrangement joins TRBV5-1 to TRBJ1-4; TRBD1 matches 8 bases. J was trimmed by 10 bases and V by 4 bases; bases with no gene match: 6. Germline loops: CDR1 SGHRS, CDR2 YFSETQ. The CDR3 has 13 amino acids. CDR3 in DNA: TGCGCCAGCAGCCGGACAGGGTGGGCAAAACTGTTTTTT. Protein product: CASSRTGWAKLFF.

The CDR3 protein is CASSQRPQETQYF. The CDR3 DNA reads TGTGCCAGCAGCCAACGACCTCAAGAGACCCAGTACTTC. The chain links TRBV14 to TRBJ2-5; no reliable D call. The CDR3 totals 13 residues. V was clipped by 2 bases and J by 2 bases, with 6 bases between them. CDR1 and CDR2 from the germline V gene are SGHDN and FVKESK.

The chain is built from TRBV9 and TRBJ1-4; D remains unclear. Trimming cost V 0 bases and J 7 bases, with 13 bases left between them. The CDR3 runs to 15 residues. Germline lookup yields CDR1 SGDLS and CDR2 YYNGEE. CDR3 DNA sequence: TGTGCCAGCAGCGTAGGCCGGCAAGGTCGTGAAAAACTGTTTTTT. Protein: CASSVGRQGREKLFF.

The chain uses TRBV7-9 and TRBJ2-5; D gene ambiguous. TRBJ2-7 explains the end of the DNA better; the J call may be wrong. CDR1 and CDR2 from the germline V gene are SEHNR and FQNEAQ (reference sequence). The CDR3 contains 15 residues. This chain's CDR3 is CASSLISGVPYEQYF. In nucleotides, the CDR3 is TGTGCCAGCAGCTTAATAAGTGGAGTGCCCTACGAGCAGTACTTC.

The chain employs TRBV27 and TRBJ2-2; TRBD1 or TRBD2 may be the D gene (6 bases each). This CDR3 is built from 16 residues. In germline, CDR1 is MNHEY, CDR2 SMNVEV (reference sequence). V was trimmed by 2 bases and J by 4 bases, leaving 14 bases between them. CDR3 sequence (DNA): TGTGCCAGCAGTTTAGCCCCAGGAGGGGGCACCGGGGAGCTGTTTTTT. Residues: CASSLAPGGGTGELFF.

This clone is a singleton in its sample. This chain's CDR3 is CASSLGEPQHF. CDR3 DNA: TGTGCCAGCAGTTTAGGGGAGCCCCAGCATTTT. The chain links TRBV28 to TRBJ1-5; D not certain. Trimming left V 2 bases short and J 8 bases short, with 4 bases between. Looked up from germline, CDR1 is MDHEN and CDR2 is SYDVKM. The CDR3 totals 11 residues.

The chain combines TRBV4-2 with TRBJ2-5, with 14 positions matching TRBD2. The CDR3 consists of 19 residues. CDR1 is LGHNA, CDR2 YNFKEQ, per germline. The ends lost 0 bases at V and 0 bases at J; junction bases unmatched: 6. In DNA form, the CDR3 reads TGTGCCAGCAGCCAAGAAGGGACTAGCGGGGGATCGTACCAAGAGACCCAGTACTTC. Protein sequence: CASSQEGTSGGSYQETQYF.

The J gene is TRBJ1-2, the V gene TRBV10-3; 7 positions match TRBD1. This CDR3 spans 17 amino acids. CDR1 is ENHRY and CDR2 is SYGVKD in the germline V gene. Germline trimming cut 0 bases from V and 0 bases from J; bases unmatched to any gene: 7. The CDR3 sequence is CAISESAWDRPNYGYTF. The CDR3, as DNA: TGTGCCATCAGTGAGTCGGCTTGGGACAGACCTAACTATGGCTACACCTTC.

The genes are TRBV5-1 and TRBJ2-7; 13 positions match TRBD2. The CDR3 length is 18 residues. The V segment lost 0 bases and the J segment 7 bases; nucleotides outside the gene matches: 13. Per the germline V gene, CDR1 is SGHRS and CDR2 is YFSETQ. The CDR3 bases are TGCGCCAGCAGCTTGGCTAGGACTAGCGGGAGTGGGACTCCTGAGCAGTACTTC. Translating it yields CASSLARTSGSGTPEQYF.

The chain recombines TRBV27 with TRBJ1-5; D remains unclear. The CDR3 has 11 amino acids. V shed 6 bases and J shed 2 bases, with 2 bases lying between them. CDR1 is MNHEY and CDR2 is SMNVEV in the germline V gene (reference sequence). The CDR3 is CASSRNQPQHF. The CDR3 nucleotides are TGTGCCAGCAGCCGCAATCAGCCCCAGCATTTT.

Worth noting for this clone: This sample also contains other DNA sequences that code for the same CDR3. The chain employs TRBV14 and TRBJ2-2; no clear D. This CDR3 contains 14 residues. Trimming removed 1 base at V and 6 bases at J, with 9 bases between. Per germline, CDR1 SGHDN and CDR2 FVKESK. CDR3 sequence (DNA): TGTGCCAGCAGCCAAGCGCTGGGTGCCGGGGAGCTGTTTTTT. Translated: CASSQALGAGELFF.

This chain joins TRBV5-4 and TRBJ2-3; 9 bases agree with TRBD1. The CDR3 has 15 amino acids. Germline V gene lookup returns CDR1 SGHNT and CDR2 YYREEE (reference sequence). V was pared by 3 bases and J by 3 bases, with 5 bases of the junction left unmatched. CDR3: CASSSGQGTTDTQYF. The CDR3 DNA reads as TGTGCCAGCAGCTCTGGACAGGGGACGACAGATACGCAGTATTTT.

The CDR3 bases are TGCGCCAGCAGCTTGGACAGGTCCTACGAGCAGTACTTC. Translating gives CASSLDRSYEQYF. The rearrangement joins TRBV5-1 to TRBJ2-7; possible D gene TRBD1, 5 bases. The CDR3 runs 13 residues. The V end lost 0 bases, the J end lost 1 base, and 5 bases lay between the germline ends. CDR1 and CDR2 (germline): SGHRS, YFSETQ.

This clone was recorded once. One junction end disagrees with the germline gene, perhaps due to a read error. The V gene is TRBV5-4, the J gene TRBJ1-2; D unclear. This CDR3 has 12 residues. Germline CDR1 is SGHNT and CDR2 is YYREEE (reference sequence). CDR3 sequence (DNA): TGTGCCAGCAGCTTGGAGCCCACGCAGTTCGCCTTC. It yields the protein CASSLEPTQFAF.

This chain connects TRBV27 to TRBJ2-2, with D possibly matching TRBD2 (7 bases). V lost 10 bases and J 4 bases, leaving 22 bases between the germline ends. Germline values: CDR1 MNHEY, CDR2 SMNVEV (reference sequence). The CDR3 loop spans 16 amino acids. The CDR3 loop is CATRAGGAFITGELFF. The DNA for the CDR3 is TGTGCCACCAGAGCTGGGGGGGCGTTTATCACCGGGGAGCTGTTTTTT.

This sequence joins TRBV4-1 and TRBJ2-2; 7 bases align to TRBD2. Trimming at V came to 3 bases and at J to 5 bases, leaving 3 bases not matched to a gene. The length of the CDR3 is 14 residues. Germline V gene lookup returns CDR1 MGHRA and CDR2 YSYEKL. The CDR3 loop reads CASSQIGGTGELFF. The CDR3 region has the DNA TGCGCCAGCAGCCAGATCGGGGGGACCGGGGAGCTGTTTTTT.

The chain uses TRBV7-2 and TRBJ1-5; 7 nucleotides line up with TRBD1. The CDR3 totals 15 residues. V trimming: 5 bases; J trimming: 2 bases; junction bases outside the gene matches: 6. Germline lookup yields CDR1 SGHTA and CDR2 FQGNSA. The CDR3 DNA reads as TGTGCCAGCAGCCCCCGGGACAGCCGCAATCAGCCCCAGCATTTT. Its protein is CASSPRDSRNQPQHF.

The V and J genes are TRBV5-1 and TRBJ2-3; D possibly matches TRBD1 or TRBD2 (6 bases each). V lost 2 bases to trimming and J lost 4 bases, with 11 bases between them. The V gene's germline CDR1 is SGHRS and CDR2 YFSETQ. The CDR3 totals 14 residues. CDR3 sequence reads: CASSFEGEADTQYF. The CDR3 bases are TGCGCCAGCAGCTTCGAGGGGGAGGCAGATACGCAGTATTTT. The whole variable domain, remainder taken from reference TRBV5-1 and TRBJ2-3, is KAGVTQTPRYLIKTRGQQVTLSCSPISGHRSVSWYQQTPGQGLQFLFEYFSETQRNKGNFPGRFSGRQFSNSRSEMNVSTLELGDSALYLCASSFEGEADTQYFGPGTRLTVL.

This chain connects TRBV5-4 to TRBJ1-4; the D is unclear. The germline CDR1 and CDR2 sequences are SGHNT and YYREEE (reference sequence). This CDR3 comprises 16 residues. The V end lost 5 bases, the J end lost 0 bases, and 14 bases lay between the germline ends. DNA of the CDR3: TGTGCCAGCAGTCTAAGGGAACTCACAACTAATGAAAAACTGTTTTTT. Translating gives CASSLRELTTNEKLFF. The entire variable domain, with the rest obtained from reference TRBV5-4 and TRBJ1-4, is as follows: ETGVTQSPTHLIKTRGQQVTLRCSSQSGHNTVSWYQQALGQGPQFIFQYYREEENGRGNFPPRFSGLQFPNYSSELNVNALELDDSALYLCASSLRELTTNEKLFFGSGTQLSVL.

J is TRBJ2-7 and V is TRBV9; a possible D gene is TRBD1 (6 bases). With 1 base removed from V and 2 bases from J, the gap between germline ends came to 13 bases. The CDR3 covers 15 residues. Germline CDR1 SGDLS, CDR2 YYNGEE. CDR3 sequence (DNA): TGTGCCAGCAGCGTAAGGGTAGGACAGACCTACGAGCAGTACTTC. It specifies CASSVRVGQTYEQYF.

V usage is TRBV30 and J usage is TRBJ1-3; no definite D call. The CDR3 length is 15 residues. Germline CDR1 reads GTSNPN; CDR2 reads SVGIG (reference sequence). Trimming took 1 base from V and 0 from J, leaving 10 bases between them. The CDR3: CAWSGDLGSGNTIYF. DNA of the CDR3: TGTGCCTGGAGTGGAGACCTTGGCTCTGGAAACACCATATATTTT.